The T cell receptor beta chain under discussion was sequenced for a study of CD8 T cells in Susac syndrome. General study results and limits: It was acknowledged in the study that the number of individuals who were included in its TCR sequencing and HLA analysis was relatively small. The CD4+ T cell repertoires in Susac syndrome did not show any clonal expansion.

In contrast to the negatively isolated CD8+ and CD4+ T cells, TEMRA cells were FACS-enriched. About this clonotype: What it binds is unknown.

When the RNA was reverse transcribed, random hexamers were used with an input of about 0.5 to 1 ug. Multiplex immunoSEQ PCR targeted 54 Vbeta and 13 Jbeta TCR beta segments. TCRdb ran MiXCR on the immunoSEQ multiplex PCR reads and lists one entry per CDR3 protein. Of some 200,000 distinct CDR3 sequences listed, 91% are singletons. Sequenced input: CD4+ T cells from PBMCs. The clonotype was recovered from a human donor with Susac syndrome.

The chain's CDR3 is CPMVRDNEKLFF. CDR3 coding DNA: TGTCCAATGGTGAGGGATAATGAAAAACTGTTTTTT. The rearrangement links TRBV18 to TRBJ1-4; D not certain. Germline CDR1 is KGHSH and CDR2 is LQKENI. The CDR3 is 12 residues long.